Following are 8 T cell receptor beta chains from one sample sequenced in a study of cytomegalovirus exposure and HLA in healthy donors. PCR used 60 Vbeta primers and 13 Jbeta primers. This table comes from immunoSEQ multiplex PCR, and its TCRdb copy is limited to in-frame clones, with some not included. The sample has some 160,000 clones; roughly three quarters are singletons. Sequenced material: PBMCs. These receptors were obtained from a woman aged 40 to 50 in good health and CMV-seronegative.

The V gene is TRBV5-1, the J gene TRBJ1-1; 7 nucleotides agree with TRBD1. Germline CDR1 reads SGHRS; CDR2 reads YFSETQ. This CDR3 spans 14 amino acids. After removal of 4 bases from V and 0 bases from J, the junction contained 3 bases not matched to a gene. The CDR3 region is CASSGGQMNTEAFF. The CDR3, as DNA: TGCGCCAGCAGCGGGGGACAGATGAACACTGAAGCTTTCTTT.

This clone showed up just once. The chain has TRBV6-1 and TRBJ2-7; D remains unclear. Trimming stripped 6 bases from V and 5 bases from J, with 14 bases between. This CDR3 region has 13 residues. Germline CDR1 MNHNS, CDR2 SASEGT. The DNA of the CDR3 is TGTGCCAGCAGCCTTCGCGGCCCCCACGAGCAGTACTTC. This encodes CASSLRGPHEQYF.

This clone appeared a few times. The V call is TRBV11-2, the J call TRBJ2-1, with D hard to call. CDR3 size: 13 residues. V was cut by 0 bases and J by 6 bases, with 6 bases left in between. Looked up from germline, CDR1 is SGHAT and CDR2 is FQNNGV. The CDR3 reads CASSLDRLNEQFF. The CDR3 DNA follows: TGTGCCAGCAGCTTAGATAGACTCAATGAGCAGTTCTTC.

A note on this clone: The junction shows a germline mismatch at one end, possibly a read error. The gene calls are TRBV7-9 and TRBJ2-7; D is unresolved. This CDR3 region has 16 residues. Germline V gene lookup returns CDR1 SEHNR and CDR2 FQNEAQ (reference sequence). As DNA, the CDR3 is TGTTCCAGCAGCCCATATTTCAGCGCGGAAACCTACGAGCAGTACTTC. Residues: CSSSPYFSAETYEQYF.

The chain combines TRBV18 with TRBJ2-7, with 12 bases matching TRBD1. Trimming at V came to 6 bases and at J to 7 bases, leaving 7 bases not matched to a gene. Germline loops: CDR1 KGHSH, CDR2 LQKENI. This CDR3 has 14 residues. The CDR3 reads CASSPGQGAGEQYF. The CDR3, as DNA: TGTGCCAGCTCGCCGGGACAGGGGGCCGGGGAGCAGTACTTC.

V and J are TRBV11-2 and TRBJ2-5; weak D call: TRBD1 (7 bases). CDR1 is SGHAT, CDR2 FQNNGV, per germline. Trimming pared 5 bases from V and 1 base from J, leaving 14 bases between. This CDR3 has 15 residues. Written as DNA, the CDR3 is TGTGCCAGCAGCACCCGACAGGGAGGCCAAGAGACCCAGTACTTC. Its translation: CASSTRQGGQETQYF.

The chain has TRBV10-3 and TRBJ2-1; TRBD1 is a possible D gene (5 bases). Trimming took 0 bases from V and 7 from J, leaving 13 bases between them. CDR3 length: 15 amino acids. Germline V gene sequence: CDR1 ENHRY, CDR2 SYGVKD. The CDR3 DNA reads as TGTGCCATCAGTGAGTCGAATTGGGGCCGAAATGAGCAGTTCTTC. As protein: CAISESNWGRNEQFF.

This clone was counted a few times. The chain couples TRBV2 to TRBJ1-1; a possible D gene is TRBD1 (6 bases). Germline V gene lookup returns CDR1 SNHLY and CDR2 FYNNEI. The CDR3 covers 14 residues. The V gene lost 3 bases and the J gene lost 10 bases, with 18 bases spanning the gap. The CDR3, as DNA: TGTGCCAGCAGTGAGAGTCTGGGGGCGTGGGTAGCTTTCTTT. It is translated as CASSESLGAWVAFF.